This TCR beta chain was recorded in a study of blood T cell repertoires in COVID-19. About the research overall: Samples taken during acute and convalescent COVID-19 were collected in the United States, Italy and Spain. The cDNA or gDNA used as material had been derived from T cells, B-cell-depleted T cells, or PBMCs.

In the original analysis: The assay estimated nucleated cells by amplifying reference gene primers. The protocol was immunoSEQ multiplex PCR, while the TCRdb copy is restricted to in-frame clones and leaves out a portion. D and trimming were read from the DNA, whereas the V and J calls and clone size are those reported in that table. The sample lists roughly 190,000 clones, around 76% occurring once. Germline V gene data show CDR1 as SNHLY and CDR2 as FYNNEI. Trimming removed 2 bases at V and 0 bases at J, with 11 bases between. The CDR3 covers 15 residues. This rearrangement joins TRBV2 to TRBJ2-7; D not certain. This TCR was sampled from a woman aged 50 to 65 with active or convalescent COVID-19. Sequencing input: peripheral blood. The CDR3 DNA reads TGTGCCAGCAGTGAAACACAGAGTAGCTCCTACGAGCAGTACTTC. Translating it yields CASSETQSSSYEQYF.